This entry lists 23 T cell receptor beta chains sequenced from one sample in a study of neurological immune-mediated disorders. From the 5' RACE reads, TCRdb called clonotypes with MiXCR, one entry per CDR3 protein. The sample shows approximately 85,000 distinct CDR3 sequences, roughly 4.3% of them seen only once. Time point meaning: longitudinal time-point 3. The sample consisted of PBMCs. The receptors originated from a woman between 55 and 75 years old with multiple sclerosis.

This clonotype has at least ten counts. V and J are TRBV28 and TRBJ2-3; 8 nucleotides match TRBD2. Per germline, CDR1 MDHEN and CDR2 SYDVKM. This CDR3 comprises 15 residues. V shed 3 bases and J 2 bases; nucleotides not matched to a gene: 4. The chain's CDR3 is CASSFTGGATDTQYF. The CDR3 region has the DNA TGTGCCAGCAGTTTTACCGGGGGGGCCACAGATACGCAGTATTTT.

This clonotype was counted many times. The chain employs TRBV7-9 and TRBJ2-3; 7 positions match TRBD2. The CDR3 is 15 residues long. V was clipped by 4 bases and J by 0 bases; unmatched bases: 4. Germline V gives CDR1 SEHNR, CDR2 FQNEAQ (reference sequence). For the CDR3, the DNA is TGTGCCAGCAGCTCGAGACTAGCTAGCACAGATACGCAGTATTTT. Its protein is CASSSRLASTDTQYF.

In this sample, this clonotype turned up many times. This chain uses TRBV5-6 with TRBJ1-1; D is unclear. V was cut by 2 bases and J by 4 bases, with 15 bases left in between. In germline, CDR1 is SGHDT, CDR2 YYEEEE. The CDR3 runs to 15 residues. The CDR3 spells CASSFGWGSGTEAFF. CDR3 DNA sequence: TGTGCCAGCAGCTTTGGGTGGGGATCGGGCACTGAAGCTTTCTTT.

This clonotype was seen at least ten times. V and J are TRBV12-3 or TRBV12-4 and TRBJ1-6, with a weak D call TRBD1 (5 bases). Trimming left V 3 bases short and J 10 bases short, with 13 bases between. CDR3 length: 14 residues. The CDR3 DNA reads TGTGCCAGCAGTTTCAGAGGGGTGAGGTCACCCCTCCACTTT. As protein: CASSFRGVRSPLHF.

This clonotype was picked up many times. This chain links TRBV5-1 with TRBJ2-7; D is possibly TRBD2 (6 bases). This CDR3 region has 12 residues. V lost 4 bases to trimming and J lost 3 bases, with 8 bases between them. Germline V gene sequence: CDR1 SGHRS, CDR2 YFSETQ. The CDR3 protein is CASSRGNYEQYF. The CDR3 DNA follows: TGCGCCAGCAGCCGGGGGAACTACGAGCAGTACTTC.

This clonotype was observed many times. The chain is built from TRBV12-3 or TRBV12-4 and TRBJ1-1, with TRBD1 matching 8 bases. CDR3 length: 16 amino acids. V dropped 6 bases and J dropped 5; count of bases not matched to a gene: 14. CDR3 in DNA: TGTGCCAGCAGCCTCAGGGGGCGCAGGGGGCTTACTGAAGCTTTCTTT. Its translation is CASSLRGRRGLTEAFF.

This clonotype is medium-sized by share. The chain combines TRBV6-5 with TRBJ2-7; TRBD1 matches at 10 bases. The CDR3 totals 15 residues. The ends lost 6 bases at V and 3 bases at J; junction bases unmatched: 8. CDR1 is MNHEY, CDR2 SVGAGI, per germline. The CDR3 is CASRRAGQGIYEQYF. The CDR3 DNA is TGTGCCAGCAGAAGAGCGGGACAGGGGATCTACGAGCAGTACTTC.

This clonotype has at least ten counts. The chain uses TRBV12-3 or TRBV12-4 and TRBJ2-2; a possible D gene is TRBD2 (5 bases). The CDR3 extends over 12 amino acids. V lost 8 bases and J lost 1, with 5 bases in between. CDR3 coding DNA: TGTGCCAGCCGGGAGAACACCGGGGAGCTGTTTTTT. This sequence encodes CASRENTGELFF.

This clonotype was counted ten times or more. The chain is built from TRBV20-1 and TRBJ2-1; no firm D call. V dropped 6 bases and J dropped 5 bases, with 14 bases sitting between them. Germline V lookup: CDR1 DFQATT, CDR2 SNEGSKA (reference sequence). CDR3 length: 13 residues. The CDR3 here is CSAPRRTDNEQFF. Written as DNA, the CDR3 is TGCAGTGCCCCCAGAAGGACCGACAATGAGCAGTTCTTC.

The sample holds many counts of this clonotype. This chain uses TRBV15 with TRBJ1-2; 8 nucleotides line up with TRBD1. The junction had 14 bases not matched to a gene; V was cut back by 4 bases and J by 7 bases. The CDR3 has 16 residues. Per germline, CDR1 LNHNV and CDR2 YYDKDF (reference sequence). The CDR3 DNA is TGTGCCACCAGCACCGGTGGGCAGGGGGCGAATAGTGGCTACACCTTC. Translated: CATSTGGQGANSGYTF.

This clonotype was picked up many times. The rearrangement uses TRBV3-1 and TRBJ1-5; tentative D call: TRBD1 (6 bases). The CDR3 consists of 14 residues. Germline V gene lookup returns CDR1 LGHDT and CDR2 YNNKEL (reference sequence). The V gene lost 2 bases and the J gene lost 2 bases, with 7 bases spanning the gap. CDR3 loop: CASSQYRGNQPQHF. In DNA form, the CDR3 reads TGTGCCAGCAGCCAATACAGGGGCAATCAGCCCCAGCATTTT.

In its sample, this clonotype was seen many times. The chain couples TRBV4-1 to TRBJ1-3; D is ambiguous. The germline CDR1 and CDR2 sequences are MGHRA and YSYEKL. This CDR3 is 16 amino acids long. Trimming stripped 0 bases from V and 0 bases from J, with 9 bases between. The CDR3 sequence: CASSQDPGNSGNTIYF. The CDR3 coding sequence is TGCGCCAGCAGCCAAGACCCGGGAAACTCTGGAAACACCATATATTTT.

Ten or more counts support this clonotype. The chain has TRBV7-2 and TRBJ1-4; D uncertain. The ends were cut back, 5 bases at V and 4 bases at J, with 14 bases in the middle. Germline loops: CDR1 SGHTA, CDR2 FQGNSA. The CDR3 sequence is 15 residues long. The DNA for the CDR3 is TGTGCCAGCAGCGTCCTGGGTCGGGGTAATGAAAAACTGTTTTTT. It yields the protein CASSVLGRGNEKLFF.

This clonotype was seen ten or more times. The rearrangement links TRBV2 to TRBJ2-2, with D unclear. This CDR3 region has 14 residues. Trimming shortened V by 0 bases and J by 8 bases, and 10 bases separated the two germline ends. In germline, CDR1 is SNHLY, CDR2 FYNNEI. The CDR3 here is CASSEALWVGELFF. CDR3 in DNA: TGTGCCAGCAGTGAAGCGCTTTGGGTTGGGGAGCTGTTTTTT.

This clonotype has ten or more counts. This chain joins TRBV18 and TRBJ1-1; no definite D call. The germline gives CDR1 KGHSH, CDR2 LQKENI. CDR3 size: 12 residues. V was pared by 6 bases and J by 5 bases, with 10 bases between. In nucleotides, the CDR3 is TGTGCCAGCTCCTCCTTATTGACTGAAGCTTTCTTT. This encodes CASSSLLTEAFF.

The table lists this clonotype with a few counts. The V call is TRBV9, the J call TRBJ2-2; 8 bases map to TRBD2. Per germline, CDR1 SGDLS and CDR2 YYNGEE. The CDR3 extends over 15 amino acids. With 3 bases clipped from V and 4 bases from J, the junction kept 5 bases outside the gene matches. As DNA, the CDR3 is TGTGCCAGCAGCGGGGGACTAGGTAGCACCGGGGAGCTGTTTTTT. Translated, it gives CASSGGLGSTGELFF.

This clonotype was counted ten times or more. CDR3 nucleotides: TGCGCCAGCAGCCAAGAATTGCGGGGGGGCACCGGGGAGCTGTTTTTT. This encodes CASSQELRGGTGELFF. The gene calls are TRBV4-1 and TRBJ2-2; 9 nucleotides match TRBD2. The CDR3 length is 16 residues. Germline trimming cut 0 bases from V and 4 bases from J; bases unmatched to any gene: 3. Germline assignment: CDR1 MGHRA and CDR2 YSYEKL.

This clonotype was counted ten times or more. The rearrangement uses TRBV7-9 and TRBJ2-7; the D gene is possibly TRBD1 (5 bases). V was clipped by 1 base and J by 2 bases, with 6 bases between them. The length of the CDR3 is 13 residues. The germline CDR1 and CDR2 sequences are SEHNR and FQNEAQ (reference sequence). CDR3 coding DNA: TGTGCCAGCAGCTTAGTGACAGCCTACGAGCAGTACTTC. Translating it yields CASSLVTAYEQYF.

This clonotype was observed a handful of times. This CDR3 is CASSPLSSGTHNEQFF. CDR3 nucleotide sequence: TGTGCCAGCTCACCATTAAGTTCAGGAACCCACAATGAGCAGTTCTTC. The chain carries TRBV18 and TRBJ2-1; D call uncertain. The CDR3 length is 16 residues. Per germline, CDR1 KGHSH and CDR2 LQKENI. V lost 2 bases, J lost 5 bases, and 16 bases lay in between.

This clonotype was counted at least ten times. This chain connects TRBV4-1 to TRBJ1-5; the D is unclear. The CDR3 is 16 amino acids. The V and J ends lost 2 bases and 4 bases respectively, with 15 bases between them. CDR1 is MGHRA and CDR2 is YSYEKL in the germline V gene. CDR3 amino acids: CASSQLGRPGNQPQHF. In DNA, the CDR3 is TGCGCCAGCAGCCAACTAGGCAGGCCCGGGAATCAGCCCCAGCATTTT.

The V call is TRBV7-7, the J call TRBJ2-5, with 7 bases lining up with TRBD2. Germline CDR1 SSHAT, CDR2 FNYEAQ (reference sequence). The CDR3 extends over 14 amino acids. V lost 3 bases, J lost 4 bases, and 5 bases stayed unmatched. CDR3 protein: CASSLGEGGETQYF. CDR3 nucleotides: TGTGCCAGCAGCTTGGGGGAGGGAGGAGAGACCCAGTACTTC.

This clonotype was observed many times. V gene TRBV5-1 combines with J gene TRBJ2-5; either TRBD1 or TRBD2 may supply D (6 bases each). With 4 bases removed from V and 5 bases from J, the gap between germline ends came to 15 bases. CDR1 and CDR2 from the germline V gene are SGHRS and YFSETQ. CDR3 length: 14 amino acids. Here the CDR3 DNA reads TGCGCCAGCAGCGCCGTTGGGGGGCGTGAGACCCAGTACTTC. Encoded protein: CASSAVGGRETQYF. Using reference TRBV5-1 and TRBJ2-5 for the parts outside the CDR3, the full variable domain is KAGVTQTPRYLIKTRGQQVTLSCSPISGHRSVSWYQQTPGQGLQFLFEYFSETQRNKGNFPGRFSGRQFSNSRSEMNVSTLELGDSALYLCASSAVGGRETQYFGPGTRLLVL.

This clonotype was recorded a few times. The gene calls are TRBV21-1 and TRBJ1-4. TRBV21-1 is a listed pseudogene. The CDR3 has 9 residues. CDR3 region: CASSKEGGF. DNA of the CDR3: TGTGCCAGCAGCAAAGAAGGAGGGTTT.